The rows below give T cell receptor beta chains drawn from one sample of a study of identical twins. TCRdb passed the 5' RACE reads through MiXCR, listing each CDR3 protein once. The sample yields about 700,000 distinct CDR3 sequences, less than 10% seen once. This same sample was also taken into another study, of yellow fever vaccine responses in identical twins.

Sequenced sample: PBMCs. The source is a woman aged 18-29 years in good health. Both conserved end residues are part of each CDR3. D genes are given only for firm matches. A row's size may be missing; if present it is once, few, many or a size class.

d_gene: NA
v_gene: TRBV20-1
abundance: few
j_gene: TRBJ1-2
CDR3aa: CSASPDPNYGYTF
CDR3nt: TGCAGTGCTAGTCCGGATCCTAACTATGGCTACACCTTC

d_gene: NA
v_gene: TRBV29-1
abundance: many
j_gene: TRBJ2-7
CDR3aa: CSVEEGPGYEQYF
CDR3nt: TGCAGCGTTGAAGAAGGCCCGGGGTACGAGCAGTACTTC

d_gene: NA
v_gene: TRBV12-3/TRBV12-4
abundance: NA
j_gene: TRBJ1-6
CDR3aa: CASSLLQSPLHF
CDR3nt: TGTGCCAGCAGTTTATTGCAGTCACCCCTCCACTTT

d_gene: NA
v_gene: TRBV25-1
abundance: few
j_gene: TRBJ2-5
CDR3aa: CASSGTRGFHQYF
CDR3nt: TGTGCCAGCAGTGGCACCCGGGGTTTTCACCAGTACTTC

d_gene: TRBD2
v_gene: TRBV4-1
abundance: few
j_gene: TRBJ2-2
CDR3aa: CASSQVPNGGGLSYRLFF
CDR3nt: TGCGCCAGCAGCCAAGTCCCTAACGGGGGGGGACTATCATACAGGCTGTTTTTT

d_gene: NA
v_gene: TRBV29-1
abundance: few
j_gene: TRBJ2-7
CDR3aa: CSVALDGRYEQYF
CDR3nt: TGCAGCGTGGCCTTGGACGGACGCTACGAGCAGTACTTC

d_gene: TRBD2
v_gene: TRBV7-6
abundance: NA
j_gene: TRBJ2-1
CDR3aa: CASCLEERETYYNEQFF
CDR3nt: TGTGCCAGCTGCTTAGAGGAGCGGGAGACCTACTACAATGAGCAGTTCTTC

d_gene: NA
v_gene: TRBV20-1
abundance: NA
j_gene: TRBJ2-7
CDR3aa: CSAQNGSKYEQYF
CDR3nt: TGCAGTGCGCAAAACGGATCCAAGTACGAGCAGTACTTC

d_gene: TRBD2
v_gene: TRBV10-3
abundance: NA
j_gene: TRBJ2-7
CDR3aa: CAIKLAGLSYEQYF
CDR3nt: TGTGCCATCAAGCTAGCGGGACTCTCCTACGAGCAGTACTTC

d_gene: NA
v_gene: TRBV7-2
abundance: few
j_gene: TRBJ1-2
CDR3aa: CASSLTPGQTSNYGYTF
CDR3nt: TGTGCCAGCAGCTTGACCCCGGGACAAACCTCTAACTATGGCTACACCTTC

d_gene: NA
v_gene: TRBV15
abundance: NA
j_gene: TRBJ2-7
CDR3aa: CATSRWGGYEQYF
CDR3nt: TGTGCCACCAGCAGATGGGGAGGCTACGAGCAGTACTTC

d_gene: NA
v_gene: TRBV5-5
abundance: few
j_gene: TRBJ2-7
CDR3aa: CASSHDLRSPEQYF
CDR3nt: TGTGCCAGCAGTCACGACCTCCGCTCCCCCGAGCAGTACTTC

d_gene: TRBD2
v_gene: TRBV27
abundance: NA
j_gene: TRBJ2-1
CDR3aa: CASRGTSAKDYNEQFF
CDR3nt: TGTGCCAGCAGGGGGACTAGTGCTAAGGACTACAATGAGCAGTTCTTC

d_gene: NA
v_gene: TRBV12-5
abundance: NA
j_gene: TRBJ2-1
CDR3aa: CASGLVGALGNEQFF
CDR3nt: TGTGCTAGTGGTTTGGTAGGAGCTCTGGGCAATGAGCAGTTCTTC

d_gene: NA
v_gene: TRBV4-2
abundance: many
j_gene: TRBJ1-4
CDR3aa: CASGPAGTNEKLFF
CDR3nt: TGTGCCAGCGGACCGGCGGGAACCAATGAAAAACTGTTTTTT

d_gene: NA
v_gene: TRBV24-1
abundance: NA
j_gene: TRBJ2-3
CDR3aa: CATSDLRSAVRQYF
CDR3nt: TGTGCCACCAGTGATTTAAGATCCGCCGTAAGGCAGTATTTT

d_gene: NA
v_gene: TRBV20-1
abundance: NA
j_gene: TRBJ2-7
CDR3aa: CSARVTGFYEQYF
CDR3nt: TGCAGTGCTAGGGTCACAGGATTCTACGAGCAGTACTTC

d_gene: TRBD2
v_gene: TRBV6-5
abundance: NA
j_gene: TRBJ2-7
CDR3aa: CASSYYPIAGGYYEQYF
CDR3nt: TGTGCCAGCAGTTACTACCCTATTGCGGGAGGCTATTACGAGCAGTACTTC

d_gene: NA
v_gene: TRBV7-8
abundance: many
j_gene: TRBJ2-5
CDR3aa: CASSLRGFGTRQETQYF
CDR3nt: TGTGCCAGCAGCTTAAGGGGATTCGGGACACGACAAGAGACCCAGTACTTC

d_gene: NA
v_gene: TRBV6-2/TRBV6-3
abundance: NA
j_gene: TRBJ2-1
CDR3aa: CASSARDNEQFF
CDR3nt: TGTGCCAGCTCCGCGAGGGATAATGAGCAGTTCTTC

d_gene: TRBD2
v_gene: TRBV6-5
abundance: many
j_gene: TRBJ2-1
CDR3aa: CASSLAGVGYNEQFF
CDR3nt: TGTGCCAGCAGTTTAGCGGGAGTGGGTTACAATGAGCAGTTCTTC

d_gene: TRBD1
v_gene: TRBV18
abundance: NA
j_gene: TRBJ2-7
CDR3aa: CASSTGKAYEQYF
CDR3nt: TGTGCCAGCTCGACAGGGAAAGCCTACGAGCAGTACTTC

d_gene: TRBD2
v_gene: TRBV5-1
abundance: few
j_gene: TRBJ2-5
CDR3aa: CASSSGDAGGPRETQYF
CDR3nt: TGCGCCAGCAGCTCCGGGGATGCGGGGGGGCCCAGGGAGACCCAGTACTTC

d_gene: NA
v_gene: TRBV29-1
abundance: few
j_gene: TRBJ2-7
CDR3aa: CSVVGGVYEQYF
CDR3nt: TGCAGCGTTGTGGGGGGAGTGTACGAGCAGTACTTC

d_gene: TRBD1
v_gene: TRBV20-1
abundance: once
j_gene: TRBJ2-7
CDR3aa: CSANPGQVGRNGYF
CDR3nt: TGCAGTGCTAACCCTGGACAGGTTGGGCGGAACGGGTACTTC

d_gene: NA
v_gene: TRBV6-1
abundance: few
j_gene: TRBJ2-2
CDR3aa: CASRDPLGGKTNTGELFF
CDR3nt: TGTGCCAGCAGGGATCCTTTAGGGGGGAAGACGAACACCGGGGAGCTGTTTTTT